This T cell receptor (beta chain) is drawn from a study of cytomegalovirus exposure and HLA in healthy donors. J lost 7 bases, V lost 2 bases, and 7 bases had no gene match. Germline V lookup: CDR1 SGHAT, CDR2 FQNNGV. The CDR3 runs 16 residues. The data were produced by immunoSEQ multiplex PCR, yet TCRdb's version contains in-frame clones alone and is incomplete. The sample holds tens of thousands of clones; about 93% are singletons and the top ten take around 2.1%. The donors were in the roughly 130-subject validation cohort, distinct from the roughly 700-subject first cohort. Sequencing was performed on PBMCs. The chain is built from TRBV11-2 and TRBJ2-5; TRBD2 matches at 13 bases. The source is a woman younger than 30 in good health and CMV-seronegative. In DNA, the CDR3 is TGTGCCAGCAGCTTACATGGACTAGCGGGGGATTGGACCCAGTACTTC. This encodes CASSLHGLAGDWTQYF.